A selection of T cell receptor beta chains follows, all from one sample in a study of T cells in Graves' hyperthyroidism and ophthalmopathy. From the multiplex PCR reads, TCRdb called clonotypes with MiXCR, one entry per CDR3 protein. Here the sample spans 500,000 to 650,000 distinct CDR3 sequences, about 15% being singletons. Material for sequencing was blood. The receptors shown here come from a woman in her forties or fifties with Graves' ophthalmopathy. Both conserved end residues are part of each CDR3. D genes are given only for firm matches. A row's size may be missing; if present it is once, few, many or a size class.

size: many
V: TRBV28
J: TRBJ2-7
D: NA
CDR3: CASSFDRDYEQYF
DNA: TGTGCCAGCAGTTTTGACAGAGACTACGAGCAGTACTTC

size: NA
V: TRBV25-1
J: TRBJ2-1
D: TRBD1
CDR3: CASSHTDRAGVLSYNEQFF
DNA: TGTGCCAGCAGCCACACCGACAGGGCTGGAGTTCTTTCCTACAATGAGCAGTTCTTC

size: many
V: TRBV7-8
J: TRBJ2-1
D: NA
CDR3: CASSEWRYEQFF
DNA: TGTGCCAGCAGTGAATGGAGGTATGAGCAGTTCTTC

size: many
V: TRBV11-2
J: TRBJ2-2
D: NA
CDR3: CASSLRGQITGELFF
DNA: TGTGCCAGCAGCTTACGGGGCCAAATCACCGGGGAGCTGTTTTTT

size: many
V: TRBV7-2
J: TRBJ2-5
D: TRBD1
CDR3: CASSSRTGWETQYF
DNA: TGTGCCAGCAGCTCCCGGACAGGCTGGGAGACCCAGTACTTC

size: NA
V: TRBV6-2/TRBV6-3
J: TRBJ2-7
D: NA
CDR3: CASSHRDWKSYEQYF
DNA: TGTGCCAGCAGTCACAGGGATTGGAAGTCCTACGAGCAGTACTTC

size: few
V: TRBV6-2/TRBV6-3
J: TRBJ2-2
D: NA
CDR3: CASSAADTGELFF
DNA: TGTGCCAGCAGCGCCGCCGACACCGGGGAGCTGTTTTTT

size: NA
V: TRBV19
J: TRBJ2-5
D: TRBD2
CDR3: CASSSRLAGGFEETQYF
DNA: TGTGCCAGTAGTTCGCGACTAGCGGGAGGTTTTGAGGAGACCCAGTACTTC

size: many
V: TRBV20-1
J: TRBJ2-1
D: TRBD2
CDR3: CSAPKVLAGFNEQFF
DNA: TGCAGTGCTCCAAAGGTTCTAGCGGGCTTTAATGAGCAGTTCTTC

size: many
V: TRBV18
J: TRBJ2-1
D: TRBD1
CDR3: CAKLARTGLMDEQFF
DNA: TGTGCCAAGCTGGCTAGGACAGGGCTTATGGATGAGCAGTTCTTC

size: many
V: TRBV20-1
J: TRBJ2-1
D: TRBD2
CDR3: CSARALAGRDEQFF
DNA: TGCAGTGCTAGAGCACTAGCGGGGAGGGATGAGCAGTTCTTC

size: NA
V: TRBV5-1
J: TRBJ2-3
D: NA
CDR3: CATQEGGLTDTQYF
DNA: TGCGCCACCCAAGAGGGGGGTCTCACAGATACGCAGTATTTT

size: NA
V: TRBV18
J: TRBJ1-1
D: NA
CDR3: CASSPTIPRGSTEAFF
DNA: TGTGCCAGCTCACCAACGATCCCGCGGGGGAGCACTGAAGCTTTCTTT

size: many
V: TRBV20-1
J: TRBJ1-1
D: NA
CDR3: CSASYRMNTEAFF
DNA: TGCAGTGCTAGTTACAGGATGAACACTGAAGCTTTCTTT

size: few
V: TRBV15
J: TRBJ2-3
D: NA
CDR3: CATSRDQKDTQYF
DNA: TGTGCCACCAGCAGAGATCAAAAAGATACGCAGTATTTT

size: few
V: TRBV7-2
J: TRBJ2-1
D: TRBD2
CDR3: CASSLVGLAGIRTYNEQFF
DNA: TGTGCCAGCAGCTTAGTAGGTCTAGCGGGAATAAGGACCTACAATGAGCAGTTCTTC

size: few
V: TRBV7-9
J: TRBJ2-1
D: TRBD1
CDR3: CASSSLLGTGGGNEQFF
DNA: TGTGCCAGCAGCTCCTTACTGGGGACAGGGGGAGGAAATGAGCAGTTCTTC

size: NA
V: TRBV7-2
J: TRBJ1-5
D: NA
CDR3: CASSLDPIDQPQHF
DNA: TGTGCCAGCAGCTTAGATCCGATAGATCAGCCCCAGCATTTT

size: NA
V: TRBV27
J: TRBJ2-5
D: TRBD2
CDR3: CASSFSGLDQETQYF
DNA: TGTGCCAGCAGTTTCTCCGGACTAGATCAAGAGACCCAGTACTTC

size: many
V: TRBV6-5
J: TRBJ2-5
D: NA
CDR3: CASSYSNREQETQYF
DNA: TGTGCCAGCAGTTACTCGAACAGGGAACAAGAGACCCAGTACTTC

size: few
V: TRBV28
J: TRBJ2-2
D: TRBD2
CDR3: CASSSGTRDTGELFF
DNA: TGTGCCAGCAGTTCCGGGACTAGGGACACCGGGGAGCTGTTTTTT

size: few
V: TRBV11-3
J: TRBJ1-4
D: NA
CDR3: CASSLRGTLNEKLFF
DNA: TGTGCCAGCAGCCTCCGGGGTACTCTTAATGAAAAACTGTTTTTT

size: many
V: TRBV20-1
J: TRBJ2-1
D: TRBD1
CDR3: CSARFTNRQGAYNEQFF
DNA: TGCAGTGCTAGATTTACCAATAGACAGGGGGCGTACAATGAGCAGTTCTTC

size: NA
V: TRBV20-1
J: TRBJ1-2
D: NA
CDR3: CSARNWGGYTF
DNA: TGCAGTGCTAGGAATTGGGGGGGCTACACCTTC

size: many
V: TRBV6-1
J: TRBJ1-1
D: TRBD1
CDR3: CAGRTGVLVNTEAFF
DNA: TGTGCCGGACGGACAGGGGTTCTTGTGAACACTGAAGCTTTCTTT

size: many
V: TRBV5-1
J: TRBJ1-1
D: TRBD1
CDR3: CASSLGPGGWNTEAFF
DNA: TGCGCCAGCAGCTTGGGTCCAGGGGGCTGGAACACTGAAGCTTTCTTT